The 27 T cell receptor beta chains below all came from one sample that was sequenced in a study of blood T cells in healthy people across ages. Together with a sample-barcoded 5' primer, a J-beta primer mix was included in a second PCR lasting about 7 to 11 cycles. TCRdb called the 5' RACE reads again in MiXCR, with one record for every CDR3 protein. The sample includes about 1.4 million distinct CDR3 sequences, roughly 64% seen only once; the top ten take about 6.7%. The sample taken for sequencing was blood. The receptors shown here come from a man younger than 35 in good health.

The chain recombines TRBV15 with TRBJ2-4; D gene ambiguous. The germline V and J ends were trimmed by 2 bases and 0 bases, with 8 bases remaining between them. This CDR3 spans 15 amino acids. The germline CDR1 and CDR2 sequences are LNHNV and YYDKDF (reference sequence). The DNA for the CDR3 is TGTGCCACCAGCAGACACCAACCAGCCAAAAACATTCAGTACTTC. This translates into CATSRHQPAKNIQYF.

The rearrangement joins TRBV18 to TRBJ2-1; possible D gene TRBD2, 6 bases. Germline lookup yields CDR1 KGHSH and CDR2 LQKENI. The CDR3 has 11 amino acids. V was clipped by 5 bases and J by 10 bases, with 9 bases between them. As DNA, the CDR3 is TGTGCCAGCTCATGGGGGGAAGAGCAGTTCTTC. It encodes CASSWGEEQFF.

As to this clonotype: One end of the junction fails to match germline, which may point to a read error. J is TRBJ2-1 and V is TRBV4-1; TRBD1 aligns across 7 bases. Germline V CDR1 and CDR2: MGHRA, YSYEKL. This CDR3 has 15 residues. CDR3 DNA: TGCGCCAGCGGCCAGGGGACAGCCCTACACAATGAGCAGTTCTTC. It encodes CASGQGTALHNEQFF.

The chain has TRBV14 and TRBJ2-7; TRBD1 matches at 9 bases. Trimming cost V 0 bases and J 3 bases; bases outside gene matches: 12. Germline loops: CDR1 SGHDN, CDR2 FVKESK. The CDR3 has 18 residues. The CDR3 nucleotides are TGTGCCAGCAGCCAAGAATGGGTGGGACAGGGAGGTATCTACGAGCAGTACTTC. Translating gives CASSQEWVGQGGIYEQYF.

The gene calls are TRBV10-3 and TRBJ2-3; 10 nucleotides match TRBD1. Looked up from germline, CDR1 is ENHRY and CDR2 is SYGVKD. V shed 6 bases and J 7 bases; nucleotides not matched to a gene: 10. The CDR3 runs to 15 residues. CDR3 sequence reads: CAISRDRGADYTQYF. DNA for the CDR3: TGTGCCATCAGCAGGGACAGGGGCGCCGATTATACGCAGTATTTT.

The CDR3 region has the DNA TGCAGTGCTAGAGACGACCCGGGACAGGGCGGTGGCTACACCTTC. Protein product: CSARDDPGQGGGYTF. V usage is TRBV20-1 and J usage is TRBJ1-2; the match to TRBD1 covers 9 bases. The CDR3 sequence is 15 residues long. The junction had 9 bases not matched to a gene; V was cut back by 0 bases and J by 7 bases. Germline values: CDR1 DFQATT, CDR2 SNEGSKA (reference sequence).

The chain has TRBV20-1 and TRBJ2-4, with 8 bases identical to TRBD1. From germline, CDR1 is DFQATT and CDR2 SNEGSKA (reference sequence). CDR3 length: 15 residues. Trimming at V came to 1 base and at J to 1 base, leaving 3 bases not matched to a gene. CDR3 residues: CSARVGDRAKNIQYF. As DNA, the CDR3 is TGCAGTGCTAGAGTAGGGGACAGGGCCAAAAACATTCAGTACTTC.

The gene calls are TRBV20-1 and TRBJ2-3; possibly TRBD1 for D (6 bases). The V gene's germline CDR1 is DFQATT and CDR2 SNEGSKA (reference sequence). There are 15 residues in the CDR3. With 1 base removed from V and 0 bases from J, the gap between germline ends came to 11 bases. Here the CDR3 reads CSARAGASSTDTQYF. The CDR3, as DNA: TGCAGTGCTAGAGCAGGGGCCTCTAGCACAGATACGCAGTATTTT.

The gene calls are TRBV20-1 and TRBJ1-2; 12 positions match TRBD1. Germline lookup yields CDR1 DFQATT and CDR2 SNEGSKA (reference sequence). V trimming: 2 bases; J trimming: 8 bases; junction bases outside the gene matches: 6. The CDR3 has 14 amino acids. The CDR3 DNA is TGCAGTGCTAGATCGGGACAGGGGGCGCGAGGCTACACCTTC. The encoded protein is CSARSGQGARGYTF.

This rearrangement joins TRBV11-1 to TRBJ2-1, with D possibly being TRBD1 (6 bases). V dropped 5 bases and J dropped 9 bases, with 11 bases sitting between them. Germline CDR1 and CDR2: SGHAT and FQDESV (reference sequence). The CDR3 covers 12 residues. The CDR3 DNA is TGTGCCAGCAGCCGACAGGTTACTGAGCAGTTCTTC. It encodes CASSRQVTEQFF.

The genes are TRBV12-3 or TRBV12-4 and TRBJ1-1, with 7 bases that match TRBD1. The CDR3 loop spans 14 amino acids. Trimming cost V 3 bases and J 4 bases; bases outside gene matches: 5. CDR3 amino acids: CASSFGQEGTEAFF. CDR3 coding DNA: TGTGCCAGCAGTTTTGGACAGGAGGGCACTGAAGCTTTCTTT.

This clonotype was seen more than once but under ten times. This chain joins TRBV20-1 and TRBJ2-7; D unresolved. CDR1 and CDR2 from the germline V gene are DFQATT and SNEGSKA (reference sequence). This CDR3 is built from 12 residues. The CDR3 DNA follows: TGCAGCCCCACCGACGTCCGGGACGAGCAGTACTTC. Its translation is CSPTDVRDEQYF.

The chain employs TRBV7-9 and TRBJ2-3; the D is unclear. This CDR3 comprises 15 residues. V lost 6 bases to trimming and J lost 4 bases, with 17 bases between them. Germline CDR1 SEHNR, CDR2 FQNEAQ (reference sequence). The CDR3 is CASSHATRNSDTQYF. CDR3 sequence (DNA): TGTGCCAGCAGTCATGCGACACGCAACTCAGATACGCAGTATTTT.

CDR3 residues: CASTRGLLKQFF. The CDR3 DNA sequence: TGTGCCAGCACCAGGGGCCTCCTAAAGCAGTTCTTC. This rearrangement joins TRBV7-9 to TRBJ2-1, with a weak D call TRBD1 (6 bases). Germline-derived CDR1 and CDR2 are SEHNR and FQNEAQ (reference sequence). Trimming pared 7 bases from V and 11 bases from J, leaving 15 bases between. The CDR3 loop spans 12 amino acids. Drawing the rest from reference TRBV7-9 and TRBJ2-1, the complete variable domain is DTGVSQNPRHKITKRGQNVTFRCDPISEHNRLYWYRQTLGQGPEFLTYFQNEAQLEKSRLLSDRFSAERPKGSFSTLEIQRTEQGDSAMYLCASTRGLLKQFFGPGTRLTVL.

The chain links TRBV11-2 to TRBJ2-1; D remains unclear. This CDR3 contains 14 residues. Germline CDR1 and CDR2: SGHAT and FQNNGV. V was shortened by 7 bases and J by 5 bases, with 15 bases between the two germline ends. The CDR3 spells CASTKGYRHNEQFF. DNA of the CDR3: TGTGCCAGCACCAAAGGCTACCGACACAATGAGCAGTTCTTC.

In its sample, this clonotype was seen a few times. The chain is built from TRBV20-1 and TRBJ2-3; 9 nucleotides line up with TRBD1. V was clipped by 0 bases and J by 6 bases; unmatched bases: 10. Germline-derived CDR1 and CDR2 are DFQATT and SNEGSKA (reference sequence). The CDR3 contains 16 residues. This chain's CDR3 is CSARDLPGQGWDTQYF. Here the CDR3 DNA reads TGCAGTGCTAGAGATCTCCCGGGACAGGGTTGGGATACGCAGTATTTT.

This clonotype was detected a few times. The J gene is TRBJ2-5, the V gene TRBV29-1; TRBD1 might be the D (6 bases). V shed 7 bases and J shed 1 base, with 16 bases lying between them. CDR1 and CDR2 from the germline V gene are SQVTM and ANQGSEA. There are 14 residues in the CDR3. CDR3 in amino acids: CSAQSWGLQETQYF. DNA of the CDR3: TGCAGCGCTCAGAGCTGGGGGCTCCAAGAGACCCAGTACTTC.

The chain is built from TRBV6-1 and TRBJ2-1; 7 nucleotides line up with TRBD1. Germline lookup yields CDR1 MNHNS and CDR2 SASEGT. The J segment lost 1 base and the V segment lost 6 bases, leaving 3 bases of the junction unmatched. The CDR3 is 14 amino acids. The CDR3 sequence: CASRTGPSYNEQFF. The CDR3 bases are TGTGCCAGCAGGACAGGGCCATCCTACAATGAGCAGTTCTTC.

V and J are TRBV10-3 and TRBJ2-3; 7 bases fit TRBD2. The length of the CDR3 is 15 residues. Germline lookup yields CDR1 ENHRY and CDR2 SYGVKD. The J segment lost 4 bases and the V segment lost 0 bases, leaving 4 bases of the junction unmatched. The CDR3 nucleotides are TGTGCCATCAGTGAGTCAGGACTAGTACCAGATACGCAGTATTTT. Its protein product is CAISESGLVPDTQYF.

The chain employs TRBV10-3 and TRBJ2-7; 7 bases map to TRBD1. CDR3 length equals 16 residues. V shed 2 bases and J 1 base; nucleotides not matched to a gene: 8. CDR1 is ENHRY and CDR2 is SYGVKD in the germline V gene. CDR3 nucleotides: TGTGCCATCAGTGAGACAGGGGACACACTTTCCTACGAGCAGTACTTC. It translates to CAISETGDTLSYEQYF.

The count of this clonotype is one. The genes are TRBV3-1 and TRBJ1-5; D gene ambiguous. Trimming removed 2 bases at V and 5 bases at J, with 7 bases between. CDR1 and CDR2 from the germline V gene are LGHDT and YNNKEL (reference sequence). The CDR3 is made up of 13 amino acids. The CDR3 region has the DNA TGTGCCAGCAGCCAAATAGGAGATCAGCCCCAGCATTTT. Translated: CASSQIGDQPQHF.

A word on this clonotype: One end of the junction does not line up with germline, which may come from a read error. The chain recombines TRBV5-1 with TRBJ1-1; 7 bases are a match to TRBD1. CDR1 and CDR2 (germline): SGHRS, YFSETQ. This CDR3 region has 15 residues. The CDR3 sequence: CASSPQGGMKTDAFF. In DNA form, the CDR3 reads TGCGCCAGCAGCCCCCAGGGGGGGATGAAGACTGATGCTTTCTTT.

This clonotype came up a few times. This CDR3 is CSVADSFNEQFF. Here the CDR3 DNA reads TGCAGCGTGGCGGACAGCTTCAATGAGCAGTTCTTC. This chain joins TRBV29-1 and TRBJ2-1, with D tentatively TRBD1 (6 bases). The CDR3 runs 12 residues. V was trimmed by 6 bases and J by 6 bases, leaving 12 bases between them. CDR1 and CDR2 from the germline V gene are SQVTM and ANQGSEA.

J is TRBJ2-1 and V is TRBV20-1, with 13 bases matching TRBD2. The germline CDR1 and CDR2 sequences are DFQATT and SNEGSKA (reference sequence). Trimming took 3 bases from V and 2 from J; bases not matched to a gene: 4. CDR3 length: 16 residues. The CDR3 reads CSASPTSGGAYNEQFF. In nucleotides, the CDR3 is TGCAGTGCTAGTCCAACTAGCGGGGGGGCCTACAATGAGCAGTTCTTC.

The chain couples TRBV24-1 to TRBJ2-1; 9 bases match TRBD1. The CDR3 has 16 amino acids. CDR1 is KGHDR and CDR2 is SFDVKD in the germline V gene. Losses at the gene ends were 4 bases for V and 7 bases for J; bases not matched to a gene: 10. CDR3 protein: CATSEGGTGKINEQFF. Here the CDR3 DNA reads TGTGCCACCAGTGAAGGCGGGACAGGGAAAATAAATGAGCAGTTCTTC.

This clonotype appeared a single time. This rearrangement joins TRBV7-6 to TRBJ2-1; D unclear. This CDR3 region has 13 residues. Trimming removed 1 base from V and 9 bases from J, with 10 bases in between. Germline loops: CDR1 SGHVS, CDR2 FNYEAQ. The CDR3 spells CASSLDQPREQFF. The CDR3 nucleotides are TGTGCCAGCAGCTTAGACCAGCCCCGTGAGCAGTTCTTC.

The V and J genes are TRBV4-3 and TRBJ2-5, with 7 bases lining up with TRBD2. Germline CDR1 and CDR2: LGHNA and YSLEER. After removal of 5 bases from V and 1 base from J, the junction contained 13 bases not matched to a gene. The CDR3 contains 17 residues. CDR3 residues: CASSLVEASGPQETQYF. The CDR3 DNA is TGCGCCAGCAGCTTGGTGGAAGCTAGCGGACCCCAAGAGACCCAGTACTTC.